These T cell receptor beta chains were read from a single sample in a study of cytomegalovirus exposure and HLA in healthy donors. Sequencing used immunoSEQ multiplex PCR; TCRdb keeps in-frame clones, though not all of them. The sample shows about 130,000 clones, 80% of them seen only once. Sequencing was done on a sample of PBMCs. The source is a human donor in good health. CDR3s include the opening cysteine and the closing phenylalanine or tryptophan. D genes are given only for firm matches. The size entry is marked missing in some rows and otherwise reads once, few, many or a size class.

J gene: TRBJ2-3; V gene: TRBV6-1; D gene: NA; clone size: once; CDR3 DNA: TGTGCCAGCAGTGAAGGGAGTCCCACAGATACGCAGTATTTT; CDR3 protein: CASSEGSPTDTQYF
J gene: TRBJ2-7; V gene: TRBV7-9; D gene: TRBD2; clone size: NA; CDR3 DNA: TGTGCCAGCAGCTCTGGGACTAGCGGGGACGAGCAGTACTTC; CDR3 protein: CASSSGTSGDEQYF
J gene: TRBJ2-3; V gene: TRBV11-3; D gene: TRBD2; clone size: once; CDR3 DNA: TGTGCCAGCAGCCCCGGGACTAGCGGGGAGACTCGCACAGATACGCAGTATTTT; CDR3 protein: CASSPGTSGETRTDTQYF
J gene: TRBJ1-1; V gene: TRBV5-8; D gene: NA; clone size: NA; CDR3 DNA: TGTGCCAGCAGCTTGGCCGGACAGTTGCCTGAAGCTTTCTTT; CDR3 protein: CASSLAGQLPEAFF
J gene: TRBJ2-7; V gene: TRBV2; D gene: NA; clone size: NA; CDR3 DNA: TGTGCCAGCGCGCCGGGACACGCGTACGAGCAGTACTTC; CDR3 protein: CASAPGHAYEQYF
J gene: TRBJ2-7; V gene: TRBV4-1; D gene: TRBD1; clone size: NA; CDR3 DNA: TGCGCCAGCAGCCAACGGGACAGGGAGTACGAGCAGTACTTC; CDR3 protein: CASSQRDREYEQYF
J gene: TRBJ2-5; V gene: TRBV6-5; D gene: TRBD1; clone size: NA; CDR3 DNA: TGTGCCAGCAGCAGTACTGGACAGGCAGAGACCCAGTACTTC; CDR3 protein: CASSSTGQAETQYF
J gene: TRBJ1-5; V gene: TRBV19; D gene: NA; clone size: NA; CDR3 DNA: TGTGCCAGTAGTATTGGGGTGGGGGGTAGTGGTAGCAATCAGCCCCAGCATTTT; CDR3 protein: CASSIGVGGSGSNQPQHF
J gene: TRBJ1-2; V gene: TRBV19; D gene: NA; clone size: NA; CDR3 DNA: TGTGCCAGTAGTATTAGGGGCTACTATGGCTACACCTTC; CDR3 protein: CASSIRGYYGYTF
J gene: TRBJ2-3; V gene: TRBV19; D gene: NA; clone size: NA; CDR3 DNA: TGTGCCAGTAGTCCACTACCTCCTAGCCTGGGCGGAGATACGCAGTATTTT; CDR3 protein: CASSPLPPSLGGDTQYF
J gene: TRBJ1-6; V gene: TRBV6-1; D gene: NA; clone size: NA; CDR3 DNA: TGTGCCAGCCGTATTGGGTGGGGGGGAGGATCACCCCTCCACTTT; CDR3 protein: CASRIGWGGGSPLHF
J gene: TRBJ2-5; V gene: TRBV6-5; D gene: TRBD1; clone size: NA; CDR3 DNA: TGTGCCAGCAGTTACTGGAGGGACAGGGCCGGGGAGACCCAGTACTTC; CDR3 protein: CASSYWRDRAGETQYF
J gene: TRBJ1-2; V gene: TRBV2; D gene: NA; clone size: NA; CDR3 DNA: TGTGCCAGCACGGGGGATTCCATCTATGGCTACACCTTC; CDR3 protein: CASTGDSIYGYTF
J gene: TRBJ1-3; V gene: TRBV4-1; D gene: NA; clone size: NA; CDR3 DNA: TGCGCCAGCAGCCAAGAACCGGGGTTAGGAAACACCATATATTTT; CDR3 protein: CASSQEPGLGNTIYF
J gene: TRBJ1-4; V gene: TRBV29-1; D gene: NA; clone size: few; CDR3 DNA: TGCAGCGCTGGAGGGACTAATGAAAAACTGTTTTTT; CDR3 protein: CSAGGTNEKLFF
J gene: TRBJ2-6; V gene: TRBV5-1; D gene: TRBD1; clone size: NA; CDR3 DNA: TGCGCCAGCCAGGGACAGGGGGCGCCTGGGGCCAACGTCCTGACTTTC; CDR3 protein: CASQGQGAPGANVLTF
J gene: TRBJ2-1; V gene: TRBV7-9; D gene: NA; clone size: NA; CDR3 DNA: TGTGCCAGCAGCGACCATACCGGGGACAATGAGCAGTTCTTC; CDR3 protein: CASSDHTGDNEQFF
J gene: TRBJ2-1; V gene: TRBV5-1; D gene: TRBD1; clone size: NA; CDR3 DNA: TGCGCCAGCAGCCTCCGGACAGGGGAGAGTGAGCAGTTCTTC; CDR3 protein: CASSLRTGESEQFF
J gene: TRBJ2-5; V gene: TRBV19; D gene: NA; clone size: NA; CDR3 DNA: TGTGCCAGTAGTACCTTGGGTCAGGACTTACAAGAGACCCAGTACTTC; CDR3 protein: CASSTLGQDLQETQYF
J gene: TRBJ1-1; V gene: TRBV4-1; D gene: TRBD1; clone size: NA; CDR3 DNA: TGTGCCAGCAGCCACACCCGACAGGGGGCGGACACTGAAGCTTTCTTT; CDR3 protein: CASSHTRQGADTEAFF
J gene: TRBJ2-3; V gene: TRBV6-5; D gene: TRBD2; clone size: few; CDR3 DNA: TGTGCCAGCAGTAGGACTAGCGGAGATACGCAGTATTTT; CDR3 protein: CASSRTSGDTQYF
J gene: TRBJ2-3; V gene: TRBV19; D gene: TRBD2; clone size: NA; CDR3 DNA: TGTGCCAGTAGTATCCGAGCGGGGGCCACAGATACGCAGTATTTT; CDR3 protein: CASSIRAGATDTQYF
J gene: TRBJ2-7; V gene: TRBV5-6; D gene: TRBD1; clone size: NA; CDR3 DNA: TGTGCCAGCAGCAGCCTCGGGACAGGGGGCTACGAGCAGTACTTC; CDR3 protein: CASSSLGTGGYEQYF
J gene: TRBJ1-2; V gene: TRBV6-5; D gene: NA; clone size: NA; CDR3 DNA: TGTGCCAGCACCCAAGGGGTTAACTATGGCTACACCTTC; CDR3 protein: CASTQGVNYGYTF
J gene: TRBJ2-7; V gene: TRBV27; D gene: NA; clone size: NA; CDR3 DNA: TGTGCCAGCAGTCCCCTAACACAGGGAATCTACGAGCAGTACTTC; CDR3 protein: CASSPLTQGIYEQYF
J gene: TRBJ1-1; V gene: TRBV19; D gene: NA; clone size: NA; CDR3 DNA: TGTGCCAGTAGGCCTCCGTTCGGGGACACTGAAGCTTTCTTT; CDR3 protein: CASRPPFGDTEAFF
J gene: TRBJ1-2; V gene: TRBV2; D gene: NA; clone size: NA; CDR3 DNA: TGTGCCAGCAGTGGGGGGGTGGGCTATGGCTACACCTTC; CDR3 protein: CASSGGVGYGYTF
J gene: TRBJ1-1; V gene: TRBV6-1; D gene: NA; clone size: NA; CDR3 DNA: TGTGCCAGCAGTAACCTACAGGGAGGGAAAGCTTTCTTT; CDR3 protein: CASSNLQGGKAFF
J gene: TRBJ2-7; V gene: TRBV7-9; D gene: NA; clone size: NA; CDR3 DNA: TGTTCCAGCAGCGCGGGACCGAGCTACGAGCAGTACTTC; CDR3 protein: CSSSAGPSYEQYF
J gene: TRBJ2-5; V gene: TRBV4-2; D gene: NA; clone size: NA; CDR3 DNA: TGTGCCAGCAGCCAGGGGGGCCAAGAGACCCAGTACTTC; CDR3 protein: CASSQGGQETQYF
J gene: TRBJ1-2; V gene: TRBV6-5; D gene: NA; clone size: NA; CDR3 DNA: TGTGCCACACGTTTTTTGGGGCACGGCTATGGCTACACCTTC; CDR3 protein: CATRFLGHGYGYTF
J gene: TRBJ2-7; V gene: TRBV4-1; D gene: TRBD2; clone size: NA; CDR3 DNA: TGCGCCAGCAGCCACCCCGGGGTAGCGGGGGGATCCTACGAGCAGTACTTC; CDR3 protein: CASSHPGVAGGSYEQYF
J gene: TRBJ1-2; V gene: TRBV6-5; D gene: NA; clone size: few; CDR3 DNA: TGTGCCAGCAGTTACTCGAGGGAGGGTCCCTATGGCTACACCTTC; CDR3 protein: CASSYSREGPYGYTF
J gene: TRBJ1-4; V gene: TRBV28; D gene: TRBD1; clone size: NA; CDR3 DNA: TGTGCCAGCAGTCCTGGACAGGGGGGAACTAATGAAAAACTGTTTTTT; CDR3 protein: CASSPGQGGTNEKLFF
J gene: TRBJ2-5; V gene: TRBV6-1; D gene: TRBD2; clone size: NA; CDR3 DNA: TGTGCCAGCAGTGGACTAGCGGGGGTTGAGACCCAGTACTTC; CDR3 protein: CASSGLAGVETQYF
J gene: TRBJ1-5; V gene: TRBV7-9; D gene: NA; clone size: NA; CDR3 DNA: TGTGCCAGCAGCTTATGGTTTGTGGGGGCGTATAGCAATCAGCCCCAGCATTTT; CDR3 protein: CASSLWFVGAYSNQPQHF
J gene: TRBJ2-1; V gene: TRBV6-5; D gene: NA; clone size: NA; CDR3 DNA: TGTGCCAGCAGTTACTCAGACAGCTACAATGAGCAGTTCTTC; CDR3 protein: CASSYSDSYNEQFF
J gene: TRBJ2-1; V gene: TRBV4-1; D gene: TRBD1; clone size: NA; CDR3 DNA: TGCGCCAGCAGCCATCCGGGACAGGGTCTCTACAATGAGCAGTTCTTC; CDR3 protein: CASSHPGQGLYNEQFF
J gene: TRBJ2-3; V gene: TRBV6-4; D gene: TRBD2; clone size: once; CDR3 DNA: TGTGCCAGCAGTAAGAGAGCGGAAACTAGCGGGATCACAGATACGCAGTATTTT; CDR3 protein: CASSKRAETSGITDTQYF
J gene: TRBJ1-4; V gene: TRBV28; D gene: TRBD1; clone size: NA; CDR3 DNA: TGTGCCAGCAGTAGCCCGTGGACAGGGGCCTATAATGAAAAACTGTTTTTT; CDR3 protein: CASSSPWTGAYNEKLFF
J gene: TRBJ2-1; V gene: TRBV5-1; D gene: NA; clone size: NA; CDR3 DNA: TGCGCCAGCAGCTTGGGAGTCGGGGAGGCATACAATGAGCAGTTCTTC; CDR3 protein: CASSLGVGEAYNEQFF
J gene: TRBJ1-5; V gene: TRBV28; D gene: NA; clone size: NA; CDR3 DNA: TGTGCCAGCAGTTTGGGGGGGGTTGGTCAGCCCCAGCATTTT; CDR3 protein: CASSLGGVGQPQHF
J gene: TRBJ2-7; V gene: TRBV10-1; D gene: NA; clone size: NA; CDR3 DNA: TGCGCCAGCAGGAAGTCAGGGGAAAGGTACGAGCAGTACTTC; CDR3 protein: CASRKSGERYEQYF
J gene: TRBJ2-3; V gene: TRBV5-6; D gene: TRBD2; clone size: NA; CDR3 DNA: TGTGCCAGCAGCCGGACTAGCGGGGTTAGCACAGATACGCAGTATTTT; CDR3 protein: CASSRTSGVSTDTQYF
J gene: TRBJ1-5; V gene: TRBV5-5; D gene: NA; clone size: NA; CDR3 DNA: TGTGCCAGCAGCGCTGGGGGGGCGGTTCAGCCCCAGCATTTT; CDR3 protein: CASSAGGAVQPQHF
J gene: TRBJ1-3; V gene: TRBV9; D gene: NA; clone size: NA; CDR3 DNA: TGTGCCAGCAGCGTGAACAGGGAGTACTCTGGAAACACCATATATTTT; CDR3 protein: CASSVNREYSGNTIYF
J gene: TRBJ2-7; V gene: TRBV5-4; D gene: TRBD2; clone size: NA; CDR3 DNA: TGTGCCAGCAGCTTAGACGGAGGACTAGCCTACGAGCAGTACTTC; CDR3 protein: CASSLDGGLAYEQYF
J gene: TRBJ1-1; V gene: TRBV18; D gene: TRBD1; clone size: NA; CDR3 DNA: TGTGCCAGCTCACCGAGGGACAGTGAAGCTTTCTTT; CDR3 protein: CASSPRDSEAFF
J gene: TRBJ1-6; V gene: TRBV6-6; D gene: TRBD1; clone size: NA; CDR3 DNA: TGTGCCAGCACCACCCGGGACAGCTCCTATAATTCACCCCTCCACTTT; CDR3 protein: CASTTRDSSYNSPLHF
J gene: TRBJ1-2; V gene: TRBV15; D gene: TRBD1; clone size: once; CDR3 DNA: TGTGCCACCAGCAGAAGACAGGGGGCCGGCTATGGCTACACCTTC; CDR3 protein: CATSRRQGAGYGYTF
J gene: TRBJ2-5; V gene: TRBV7-3; D gene: TRBD2; clone size: NA; CDR3 DNA: TGTGCCAGCAGCTTAAAGGGCGGGTCTAGCGGGGCTCGGAGAGAGACCCAGTACTTC; CDR3 protein: CASSLKGGSSGARRETQYF
J gene: TRBJ2-1; V gene: TRBV6-1; D gene: TRBD2; clone size: NA; CDR3 DNA: TGTGCCAGCAGTGAAGTAAGCGGGGCGAGCTCCTACAATGAGCAGTTCTTC; CDR3 protein: CASSEVSGASSYNEQFF